These 22 T cell receptor beta chains share one sample of origin, sequenced in a study of blood T cell repertoires in COVID-19. This table comes from immunoSEQ multiplex PCR, and its TCRdb copy is limited to in-frame clones, with some not included. Counted here are about 130,000 clones, roughly 86% occurring once; the ten biggest clones make up more than 3.5%. Sequencing was carried out using peripheral blood. Every receptor here comes from a woman aged 55-70 years with acute or convalescent COVID-19.

The CDR3 coding sequence is TGTGCCAGCAGCTTAGATCGTCTACGCACAGATACGCAGTATTTT. As protein: CASSLDRLRTDTQYF. The rearrangement links TRBV7-8 to TRBJ2-3; D ambiguous. The CDR3 extends over 15 amino acids. The germline V and J ends were trimmed by 1 base and 1 base, with 9 bases remaining between them. Looked up from germline, CDR1 is SGHVS and CDR2 is FQNEAQ.

The chain links TRBV19 to TRBJ2-3; D is possibly TRBD1 (6 bases). The CDR3 is made up of 16 amino acids. The V and J ends lost 3 bases and 6 bases respectively, with 19 bases between them. Germline V CDR1 and CDR2: LNHDA, SQIVND (reference sequence). CDR3 nucleotide sequence: TGTGCCAGTAGTATTGGCGGTGCAGGGGTACGGGATACGCAGTATTTT. Amino acid sequence: CASSIGGAGVRDTQYF.

The chain uses TRBV7-3 and TRBJ2-3, with TRBD2 matching 9 bases. Germline trimming cut 4 bases from V and 0 bases from J; bases unmatched to any gene: 2. The CDR3 loop spans 15 amino acids. CDR1 is SGHTA, CDR2 FQGTGA, per germline. The CDR3 nucleotides read TGTGCCAGCAGCTCTAGCGGGGCTAGCACAGATACGCAGTATTTT. This sequence encodes CASSSSGASTDTQYF.

The CDR3 sequence: CASADSANLDTQYF. CDR3 DNA sequence: TGTGCCAGCGCGGATAGCGCGAACCTAGATACGCAGTATTTT. The chain combines TRBV2 with TRBJ2-3; possibly TRBD2 for D (5 bases). CDR3 size: 14 residues. CDR1 and CDR2 from the germline V gene are SNHLY and FYNNEI. The germline V and J ends were trimmed by 8 bases and 5 bases, with 17 bases remaining between them.

The gene calls are TRBV6-5 and TRBJ1-5; unclear D gene. Germline V gene sequence: CDR1 MNHEY, CDR2 SVGAGI. This CDR3 comprises 15 residues. V was pared by 6 bases and J by 3 bases, with 15 bases between. For the CDR3, the DNA is TGTGCCAGCAGGAAATACAGAGAAACCAATCAGCCCCAGCATTTT. Translated, it gives CASRKYRETNQPQHF.

The chain employs TRBV7-8 and TRBJ1-2, with D tentatively TRBD1 (5 bases). The CDR3 runs to 15 residues. Trimming stripped 2 bases from V and 2 bases from J, with 12 bases between. Per germline, CDR1 SGHVS and CDR2 FQNEAQ. The CDR3 reads CASSLIRVKNYGYTF. Here the CDR3 DNA reads TGTGCCAGCAGCTTAATCAGGGTCAAGAACTATGGCTACACCTTC.

The V call is TRBV7-3, the J call TRBJ2-7; D is undetermined. The CDR3 is 13 amino acids. Trimming removed 0 bases from V and 6 bases from J, with 9 bases in between. Per germline, CDR1 SGHTA and CDR2 FQGTGA. This chain's CDR3 is CASSLTPGAEQYV. The CDR3 nucleotides read TGTGCCAGCAGCTTAACCCCAGGCGCCGAGCAGTACGTC.

The chain recombines TRBV6-5 with TRBJ1-2; 10 nucleotides line up with TRBD1. The CDR3 contains 15 residues. J was trimmed by 2 bases and V by 5 bases; bases with no gene match: 5. CDR1 and CDR2 from the germline V gene are MNHEY and SVGAGI. The CDR3 spells CASSTRDRGNYGYTF. In DNA, the CDR3 is TGTGCCAGCAGTACTCGGGACAGGGGAAACTATGGCTACACCTTC.

V and J are TRBV5-3 and TRBJ2-1; 7 nucleotides line up with TRBD2. TRBV5-3 is flagged as an ORF with uncertain function. The CDR3 extends over 15 amino acids. The J segment lost 7 bases and the V segment lost 5 bases, leaving 12 bases of the junction unmatched. CDR3 sequence reads: CARSSLAEGRNEQFF. The CDR3 DNA follows: TGTGCCAGAAGTTCGCTAGCGGAGGGGCGGAATGAGCAGTTCTTC.

This chain connects TRBV6-1 to TRBJ1-5; D unresolved. Trimming cost V 1 base and J 5 bases, with 9 bases left between them. Germline V gene lookup returns CDR1 MNHNS and CDR2 SASEGT. CDR3 length: 14 amino acids. CDR3 DNA sequence: TGTGCCAGCAGTGAAGGGGGAGGACATCAGCCCCAGCATTTT. Its protein is CASSEGGGHQPQHF.

The chain joins TRBV5-5 to TRBJ2-7; D is perhaps TRBD2 (6 bases). The CDR3 sequence is 13 residues long. V was trimmed by 5 bases and J by 4 bases, leaving 13 bases between them. The germline CDR1 and CDR2 sequences are SGHKS and YYEKEE (reference sequence). CDR3 DNA: TGTGCCAGCAGTTGGGGGGACCGATACGAGCAGTACTTC. Its translation: CASSWGDRYEQYF. Complete variable domain (other parts from reference TRBV5-5 and TRBJ2-7): DAGVTQSPTHLIKTRGQQVTLRCSPISGHKSVSWYQQVLGQGPQFIFQYYEKEERGRGNFPDRFSARQFPNYSSELNVNALLLGDSALYLCASSWGDRYEQYFGPGTRLTVT.

The V call is TRBV5-1, the J call TRBJ2-3; the match to TRBD2 covers 11 bases. Losses at the gene ends were 2 bases for V and 4 bases for J; bases not matched to a gene: 6. Germline V gene lookup returns CDR1 SGHRS and CDR2 YFSETQ. The CDR3 contains 16 residues. This CDR3 reads CASSFLLAGVSDTQYF. Here the CDR3 DNA reads TGCGCCAGCAGCTTCTTACTAGCGGGAGTATCAGATACGCAGTATTTT.

This chain links TRBV6-5 with TRBJ1-3; tentatively, D is TRBD1 (5 bases). The V end was cut by 6 bases, the J end by 2 bases, with 14 bases between. The CDR3 sequence is 15 residues long. CDR1 is MNHEY and CDR2 is SVGAGI in the germline V gene. The CDR3 DNA follows: TGTGCCAGCAGACCTCCAGGGATTGCTGGAAACACCATATATTTT. It is translated as CASRPPGIAGNTIYF.

This chain connects TRBV4-2 to TRBJ2-1; 9 nucleotides agree with TRBD1. The V and J ends lost 3 bases and 6 bases, in that order; junction bases with no gene match: 3. The CDR3 loop spans 14 amino acids. Germline CDR1 is LGHNA and CDR2 is YNFKEQ. The CDR3 bases are TGTGCCAGCAGCCAGGGACAGGGAGTCAATGAGCAGTTCTTC. Protein: CASSQGQGVNEQFF.

The chain recombines TRBV5-4 with TRBJ2-7; D is perhaps TRBD2 (5 bases). With 0 bases removed from V and 5 bases from J, the gap between germline ends came to 9 bases. In germline, CDR1 is SGHNT, CDR2 YYREEE (reference sequence). The CDR3 runs to 13 residues. CDR3 sequence: CASSLGLTDEQYV. CDR3 sequence (DNA): TGTGCCAGCAGCTTGGGACTAACAGACGAGCAGTACGTC.

V usage is TRBV6-5 and J usage is TRBJ2-7; D may be TRBD1 (5 bases). The CDR3 extends over 14 amino acids. V lost 4 bases and J 2 bases, leaving 12 bases between the germline ends. Per germline, CDR1 MNHEY and CDR2 SVGAGI. The CDR3 loop is CASSLGRTTYEQYF. The CDR3 nucleotides read TGTGCCAGCAGTTTAGGACGGACAACCTACGAGCAGTACTTC.

The rearrangement links TRBV13 to TRBJ2-3; D may be TRBD2 (6 bases). The CDR3 covers 17 residues. Trimming cost V 2 bases and J 0 bases, with 15 bases left between them. CDR1 is PRHDT and CDR2 is FYEKMQ in the germline V gene (reference sequence). The CDR3 protein is CASSLRPGAPSTDTQYF. CDR3 nucleotides: TGTGCCAGCAGCTTAAGACCGGGAGCTCCCAGCACAGATACGCAGTATTTT.

The chain links TRBV28 to TRBJ1-2; 8 nucleotides agree with TRBD1. Trimming removed 6 bases from V and 3 bases from J; junction bases left unmatched: 6. The CDR3 is 14 residues long. The V gene's germline CDR1 is MDHEN and CDR2 SYDVKM. CDR3 coding DNA: TGTGCCAGCAGCAAGAGGGACAGGTACTATGGCTACACCTTC. It translates to CASSKRDRYYGYTF.

The J gene is TRBJ1-1, the V gene TRBV27, with TRBD1 matching over 7 bases. Per germline, CDR1 MNHEY and CDR2 SMNVEV (reference sequence). V lost 8 bases and J lost 5; bases outside the gene matches: 8. The CDR3 is made up of 13 amino acids. In nucleotides, the CDR3 is TGTGCCAGCCGAGGGGGCAGGGGGACTGAAGCTTTCTTT. Translated: CASRGGRGTEAFF.

This clone was seen just once. J is TRBJ1-2 and V is TRBV10-3; possibly TRBD1 for D (6 bases). Germline CDR1 reads ENHRY; CDR2 reads SYGVKD. The CDR3 runs 13 residues. The germline V and J ends were trimmed by 8 bases and 5 bases, with 15 bases remaining between them. The CDR3 nucleotides are TGTGCCATCCAACGACAGGAAGGATATGGCTACACCTTC. The encoded protein is CAIQRQEGYGYTF.

This clone was observed a single time. The chain couples TRBV27 to TRBJ1-2; possibly TRBD1 for D (5 bases). Trimming cost V 6 bases and J 4 bases, with 21 bases left between them. Germline V gene data show CDR1 as MNHEY and CDR2 as SMNVEV (reference sequence). The CDR3 is 16 residues long. As DNA, the CDR3 is TGTGCCAGCAGACAACTGGGGCAGGGATCCCTCTATGGCTACACCTTC. Residues: CASRQLGQGSLYGYTF.

This rearrangement joins TRBV9 to TRBJ1-2, with a weak D call TRBD1 (6 bases). The V gene lost 3 bases and the J gene lost 4 bases, with 19 bases spanning the gap. The CDR3 runs to 16 residues. Germline CDR1 is SGDLS and CDR2 is YYNGEE. CDR3 sequence: CASSAFDRIGAYGYTF. DNA of the CDR3: TGTGCCAGCAGCGCCTTCGACAGGATTGGGGCCTATGGCTACACCTTC. The entire variable domain, with the rest obtained from reference TRBV9 and TRBJ1-2, is as follows: DSGVTQTPKHLITATGQRVTLRCSPRSGDLSVYWYQQSLDQGLQFLIQYYNGEERAKGNILERFSAQQFPDLHSELNLSSLELGDSALYFCASSAFDRIGAYGYTFGSGTRLTVV.